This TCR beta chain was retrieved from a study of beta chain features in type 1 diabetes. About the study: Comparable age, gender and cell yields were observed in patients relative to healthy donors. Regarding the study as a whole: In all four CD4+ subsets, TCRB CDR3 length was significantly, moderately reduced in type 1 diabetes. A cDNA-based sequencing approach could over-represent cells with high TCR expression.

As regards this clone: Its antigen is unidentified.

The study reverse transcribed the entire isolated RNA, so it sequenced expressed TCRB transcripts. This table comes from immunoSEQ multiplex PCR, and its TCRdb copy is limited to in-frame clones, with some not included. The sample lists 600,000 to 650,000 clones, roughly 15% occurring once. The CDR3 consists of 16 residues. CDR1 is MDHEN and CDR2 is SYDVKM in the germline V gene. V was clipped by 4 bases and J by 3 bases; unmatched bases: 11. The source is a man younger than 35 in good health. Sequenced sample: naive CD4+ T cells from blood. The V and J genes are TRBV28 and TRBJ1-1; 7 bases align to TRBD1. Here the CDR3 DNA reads TGTGCCAGCAGTTCCCATCCTCAGGGGGAGTACACTGAAGCTTTCTTT. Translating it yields CASSSHPQGEYTEAFF.